One sample yielded the 14 T cell receptor beta chains listed below, sequenced in a study of blood T cell repertoires in COVID-19. The repertoire was sequenced with immunoSEQ multiplex PCR; TCRdb's copy has only in-frame clones and lacks some. In the table there are roughly 180,000 clones, around 85% of which are singletons. The material sequenced was peripheral blood. The receptors stem from an older woman with acute or convalescent COVID-19.

The chain links TRBV7-8 to TRBJ2-1, with D tentatively TRBD2 (8 bases). The CDR3 consists of 15 residues. Trimming took off 2 bases at V and 8 bases at J, with 16 bases between the two ends. Germline-derived CDR1 and CDR2 are SGHVS and FQNEAQ. In nucleotides, the CDR3 is TGTGCCAGCAGCTTATGGGCGGGAGGACAGGATGAGCAGTTCTTC. It codes for CASSLWAGGQDEQFF.

The V call is TRBV29-1, the J call TRBJ1-1, with TRBD1 matching 8 bases. The CDR3 covers 11 residues. The V gene end was trimmed by 0 bases and the J gene end by 11 bases; junction bases not matched to a gene: 2. Germline V CDR1 and CDR2: SQVTM, ANQGSEA. The DNA of the CDR3 is TGCAGCGTTGAAGATCAGGGGGCGGCTTTCTTT. It translates to CSVEDQGAAFF.

The CDR3 sequence is CASSERGSSYNEQFF. The CDR3 coding sequence is TGCGCCAGCAGTGAAAGGGGGAGCTCCTACAATGAGCAGTTCTTC. The V call is TRBV10-2, the J call TRBJ2-1, with D possibly matching TRBD1 (6 bases). This CDR3 region has 15 residues. Between the trimmed V and J ends, which lost 3 bases and 0 bases, there was a span of 9 bases. CDR1 is WSHSY and CDR2 is SAAADI in the germline V gene.

The CDR3: CASSALQGANEKLFF. Here the CDR3 DNA reads TGTGCCAGCTCAGCGTTACAGGGGGCTAATGAAAAACTGTTTTTT. This chain connects TRBV18 to TRBJ1-4, with TRBD1 matching over 8 bases. The CDR3 totals 15 residues. Trimming cost V 5 bases and J 3 bases; bases outside gene matches: 5. The germline gives CDR1 KGHSH, CDR2 LQKENI.

This chain joins TRBV5-1 and TRBJ2-1; perhaps TRBD1 as D (6 bases). The V and J ends lost 0 bases and 10 bases respectively, with 20 bases between them. CDR3 length: 16 residues. Per germline, CDR1 SGHRS and CDR2 YFSETQ. CDR3 in amino acids: CASSLAPSAGRGEQFF. The CDR3 DNA reads TGCGCCAGCAGCTTGGCTCCCTCGGCGGGCAGGGGCGAGCAGTTCTTC.

The chain joins TRBV10-2 to TRBJ2-1; possible D gene TRBD2, 5 bases. The germline V gene has CDR1 WSHSY and CDR2 SAAADI. The CDR3 covers 13 residues. V dropped 6 bases and J dropped 7 bases, with 13 bases sitting between them. CDR3 in amino acids: CASRLGGVNEQFF. The CDR3 region has the DNA TGCGCCAGCAGACTAGGAGGCGTGAATGAGCAGTTCTTC.

CDR3 sequence: CASSSGTDNSPLHF. CDR3 sequence (DNA): TGTGCCAGTAGCTCCGGGACAGATAATTCACCCCTCCACTTT. The rearrangement links TRBV19 to TRBJ1-6; 7 nucleotides match TRBD1. Germline loops: CDR1 LNHDA, CDR2 SQIVND (reference sequence). V trimming: 6 bases; J trimming: 5 bases; junction bases outside the gene matches: 4. The CDR3 contains 14 residues. The full variable domain, rest sourced from reference TRBV19 and TRBJ1-6, is DGGITQSPKYLFRKEGQNVTLSCEQNLNHDAMYWYRQDPGQGLRLIYYSQIVNDFQKGDIAEGYSVSREKKESFPLTVTSAQKNPTAFYLCASSSGTDNSPLHFGNGTRLTVT.

The genes are TRBV5-1 and TRBJ2-3; 9 bases fit TRBD2. Germline-derived CDR1 and CDR2 are SGHRS and YFSETQ. This CDR3 contains 14 residues. Losses at the gene ends were 5 bases for V and 6 bases for J; bases not matched to a gene: 7. This chain's CDR3 is CASRVSGSVDTQYF. CDR3 coding DNA: TGCGCCAGCAGGGTTAGCGGGAGTGTTGATACGCAGTATTTT.

The rearrangement joins TRBV6-5 to TRBJ2-1; TRBD2 is a possible D gene (7 bases). CDR1 is MNHEY, CDR2 SVGAGI, per germline. V lost 6 bases, J lost 7 bases, and 19 bases lay in between. CDR3 size: 15 residues. The CDR3 region has the DNA TGTGCCAGCAGCCTCGGGACGGGGGGCCTAAATGAGCAGTTCTTC. This codes for CASSLGTGGLNEQFF.

This chain joins TRBV18 and TRBJ1-1, with D possibly TRBD1 on 6 matching bases. Germline CDR1 KGHSH, CDR2 LQKENI. V was cut by 4 bases and J by 2 bases, with 8 bases left in between. CDR3 length: 13 amino acids. The CDR3 protein is CASSRQENTEAFF. In nucleotides, the CDR3 is TGTGCCAGCTCACGACAGGAAAACACTGAAGCTTTCTTT.

V and J are TRBV24-1 and TRBJ1-2; perhaps TRBD1 as D (5 bases). The germline V and J ends were trimmed by 5 bases and 8 bases, with 17 bases remaining between them. In germline, CDR1 is KGHDR, CDR2 SFDVKD. The CDR3 contains 14 residues. CDR3 residues: CATSGETGKGGYTF. DNA for the CDR3: TGTGCCACCAGTGGAGAAACAGGAAAAGGGGGCTACACCTTC.

The chain uses TRBV11-2 and TRBJ2-3; D possibly corresponds to TRBD2 (5 bases). CDR3 size: 16 residues. Germline V gene sequence: CDR1 SGHAT, CDR2 FQNNGV. V shed 3 bases and J shed 0 bases, with 13 bases lying between them. CDR3: CASSFFWERSTDTQYF. The CDR3 nucleotides are TGTGCCAGCAGCTTTTTCTGGGAGCGGAGCACAGATACGCAGTATTTT.

The chain carries TRBV3-1 (or the pseudogene TRBV3-2) and TRBJ1-2, with D maybe TRBD1 (5 bases). This CDR3 comprises 15 residues. Germline V lookup: CDR1 LGHDT, CDR2 YNNKEL (reference sequence). V shed 1 base and J shed 4 bases, with 13 bases lying between them. The CDR3 spells CASSQAPGSPYGYTF. The CDR3 region has the DNA TGTGCCAGCAGCCAAGCTCCAGGGTCTCCCTATGGCTACACCTTC.

This clone was seen more than once but under ten times. This chain connects TRBV7-2 to TRBJ1-4, with TRBD1 as a possible D gene (6 bases). Germline values: CDR1 SGHTA, CDR2 FQGNSA. V dropped 3 bases and J dropped 5 bases, with 10 bases sitting between them. The length of the CDR3 is 14 residues. Written as DNA, the CDR3 is TGTGCCAGCAGCTTCAGGGGACGGAATGAAAAACTGTTTTTT. Amino acid sequence: CASSFRGRNEKLFF.